A single sample gave rise to the 14 T cell receptor beta chains below, sequenced in a study of T cells in Graves' hyperthyroidism and ophthalmopathy. Amplified regions were TCR beta CDR3 sequences from RNA transcripts. When the TCR CDR3 underwent first-round RT-PCR, the HTBI primer set was used. One entry per CDR3 protein results from TCRdb running MiXCR on the multiplex PCR reads. The repertoire consists of around 300,000 distinct CDR3 sequences, with about an eighth occurring once and the leading ten covering around 7.9%. Sequences were obtained from blood. The receptors here all came from a woman aged 25 to 45 with Graves' hyperthyroidism that later progressed to Graves' ophthalmopathy.

This clonotype was recorded many times. This chain uses TRBV24-1 with TRBJ2-5; D not certain. The CDR3 runs to 14 residues. V gave up 4 bases and J gave up 5 bases, with 13 bases separating them. CDR1 and CDR2 (germline): KGHDR, SFDVKD. The CDR3 protein is CATSDRLSGETQYF. Here the CDR3 DNA reads TGTGCCACCAGTGACCGACTGTCCGGGGAGACCCAGTACTTC.

This clonotype has a handful of counts. The V call is TRBV24-1, the J call TRBJ2-1; the D gene is possibly TRBD1 (8 bases). V lost 2 bases and J lost 9, with 13 bases in between. The CDR3 totals 14 residues. Germline CDR1 and CDR2: KGHDR and SFDVKD. This CDR3 reads CATSDYNRGGEQFF. DNA of the CDR3: TGTGCCACCAGTGATTATAACAGGGGGGGTGAGCAGTTCTTC.

The V call is TRBV4-1, the J call TRBJ2-1; TRBD2 agrees at 10 bases. The J call may be faulty, since TRBJ2-7 better matches the DNA end. Germline lookup yields CDR1 MGHRA and CDR2 YSYEKL. The CDR3 loop spans 17 amino acids. DNA for the CDR3: TGCGCCAGCAGCGACCTTGAAAGCGGGAGGGCCTACAATGAGCAGTACTTC. Translated, it gives CASSDLESGRAYNEQYF.

This clonotype was seen at least ten times. At one boundary the junction diverges from the germline segment, which might be a read error. The chain recombines TRBV6-2 or TRBV6-3 with TRBJ2-1; TRBD2 aligns across 7 bases. The CDR3 is 17 residues long. The germline CDR1 and CDR2 sequences are MNHEY and SVGEGT. The CDR3 here is CASTVVKRELSHNEQFF. The CDR3 DNA reads TGTGCCAGCACTGTAGTTAAGCGGGAACTCTCCCACAATGAGCAGTTCTTC.

A remark on this clonotype: One end of the junction varies from germline; a read error may be responsible. The chain has TRBV7-9 and TRBJ2-1; 8 nucleotides line up with TRBD2. In germline, CDR1 is SEHNR, CDR2 FQNEAQ (reference sequence). This CDR3 comprises 16 residues. DNA for the CDR3: TGTGCCAGCAGCTTCTTCGCGGGAGGTCAGTACAATGAGCAGCTCTTC. Its protein is CASSFFAGGQYNEQLF.

This clonotype occurred many times. The CDR3 protein is CASSSGLAGSTDTQYF. CDR3 DNA sequence: TGTGCCAGCAGCTCGGGACTAGCGGGAAGCACAGATACGCAGTATTTT. V and J are TRBV7-9 and TRBJ2-3; 13 bases map to TRBD2. The germline CDR1 and CDR2 sequences are SEHNR and FQNEAQ (reference sequence). Trimming cost V 4 bases and J 0 bases; bases outside gene matches: 1. This CDR3 spans 16 amino acids.

This clonotype was seen ten or more times. J is TRBJ2-1 and V is TRBV12-3 or TRBV12-4; D is possibly TRBD2 (6 bases). The CDR3 extends over 11 amino acids. Trimming removed 6 bases at V and 7 bases at J, with 7 bases between. Here the CDR3 reads CASSGSNEQFF. Written as DNA, the CDR3 is TGTGCCAGCAGCGGGAGTAATGAGCAGTTCTTC.

This clonotype appeared a few times. The rearrangement uses TRBV4-2 and TRBJ2-2; D is possibly TRBD1 (6 bases). Trimming took off 8 bases at V and 0 bases at J, with 25 bases between the two ends. This CDR3 is built from 19 residues. CDR1 is LGHNA, CDR2 YNFKEQ, per germline. CDR3: CASSGLRGRDTTNTGELFF. CDR3 nucleotides: TGTGCCAGCTCCGGGTTAAGAGGCCGGGACACGACGAACACCGGGGAGCTGTTTTTT.

This clonotype occurred a few times. Given a much more abundant clone one base away, this may be a read error. The chain links TRBV20-1 to TRBJ2-5; TRBD2 is a possible D gene (5 bases). The CDR3 length is 14 residues. Germline V gene lookup returns CDR1 DFQATT and CDR2 SNEGSKA (reference sequence). Between the trimmed V and J ends, which lost 3 bases and 4 bases, there was a span of 15 bases. The CDR3 protein is CSASVGLSRETQYF. The CDR3 nucleotides read TGCAGTGCTAGTGTCGGACTGTCCCGAGAGACCCAGTACTTC.

With regard to this clonotype: This may stem from a read error, because a much larger clone lies one nucleotide away. The DNA for the CDR3 is TGTGCCAGCAGTGAAAGGGCGCCTCCCTACGAGCGGTACTTC. Translated, it gives CASSERAPPYERYF. The gene calls are TRBV6-1 and TRBJ2-7; no firm D call. This CDR3 is built from 14 residues. Germline CDR1 reads MNHNS; CDR2 reads SASEGT.

The chain recombines TRBV4-1 with TRBJ2-2, with D possibly TRBD2 on 6 matching bases. V gave up 4 bases and J gave up 5 bases, with 14 bases separating them. Per the germline V gene, CDR1 is MGHRA and CDR2 is YSYEKL. There are 15 residues in the CDR3. The DNA of the CDR3 is TGCGCCAGCAGCCCCCCGGGACTTACGACCGGGGAGCTGTTTTTT. The encoded protein is CASSPPGLTTGELFF.

Here the CDR3 reads CASSLSLPAGNSGANVLTF. CDR3 nucleotide sequence: TGTGCCAGCAGTTTATCGTTGCCGGCCGGGAACTCTGGGGCCAACGTCCTGACTTTC. The chain is built from TRBV27 and TRBJ2-6, with D maybe TRBD2 (5 bases). The germline V gene encodes CDR1 MNHEY and CDR2 SMNVEV (reference sequence). This CDR3 is built from 19 residues. V lost 0 bases and J 0 bases, leaving 15 bases between the germline ends.

This clonotype was observed a handful of times. The chain links TRBV12-3 or TRBV12-4 to TRBJ1-2, with D possibly being TRBD1 (5 bases). V gave up 0 bases and J gave up 8 bases, with 10 bases separating them. The CDR3 consists of 13 residues. DNA of the CDR3: TGTGCCAGCAGTTTAGCGCCAGGGAACGGCTACACCTTC. This sequence encodes CASSLAPGNGYTF.

Concerning this clonotype itself: The germline gene is not matched at one end of the junction; a read error may be the cause. J is TRBJ2-7 and V is TRBV27; 9 bases fit TRBD1. The CDR3 spans 14 residues. Looked up from germline, CDR1 is MNHEY and CDR2 is SMNVEV (reference sequence). The CDR3 region is CASSWTGEDYKQYF. CDR3 in DNA: TGTGCCAGCAGTTGGACAGGGGAGGACTACAAGCAGTACTTC.